This T cell receptor beta chain was identified in a study of siplizumab effects on memory and regulatory T cells (dated by TCRdb to about 2019). About the full investigation: The study looked at the effect of siplizumab, an anti-CD2 antibody, on alloreactive T-cell subsets in allogeneic mixed lymphocyte reactions made from human PBMCs.

Sorted unstimulated T cells and proliferating T cells recovered from mixed lymphocyte reactions underwent TCRbeta CDR3 sequencing. Fresh whole blood from approximately 9 HLA-typed healthy donors was used to isolate PBMCs. Trimming leaves V shorter by 3 bases and J shorter by 1 base, with the junction holding 8 bases beyond the gene matches. From the cysteine through the phenylalanine, the CDR3 covers 17 amino acids. Just the 51-base CDR3 DNA is kept, in frame starting at base 1. The germline V gene (reference sequence) gives CDR1 as MNHEY and CDR2 as SMNVEV. The full study reports these points: In reactions with siplizumab, an average of approximately 69% of mappable alloreactive CD4+ clones were Treg-derived, compared with 26.9% in control reactions. The cumulative frequency of alloreactive sequences traceable to unstimulated CD4+ memory T cells was significantly reduced by siplizumab. For roughly 75-97% of proliferating CD4+ or CD8+ clones, no naive or memory phenotype could be assigned. Whether proliferating Tregs from siplizumab cultures actually had suppressive function was not functionally confirmed. Unstimulated naive T cells appeared to be more diverse than memory T cells, and naive cells seemed to make a substantial contribution to the alloresponse. Sequences below about 10^-5 frequency were poorly captured, so only a minor fraction of alloreactive clones could be mapped to unstimulated subsets.

Comments on this clone: The clone's antigen remains unknown. No base quality information exists; no much larger clone differs at one position.

To prepare the library, the immunoSEQ multiplex PCR assay was applied. Some 9.9 x 10^4 TCR templates per sample were assayed by the deep sequencing platform. Genomic DNA extracted from sorted T cells was used for TCRbeta CDR3 sequencing. Under the source paper's analysis protocol: The R programming language was used for clonal analysis of the TCRbeta CDR3 data. Unstimulated samples were compared with post-reaction CFSE-low samples to define alloreactive CD4+ and CD8+ clones. Alloreactive CD4+ clones were assigned to regulatory or non-regulatory origin by matching sequences to sorted unstimulated Treg and non-Treg repertoires. TCRdb retrieved this table from immuneACCESS and kept in-frame rearrangements only. Not all clones are present; in checked studies, unresolved V genes account for under half, and no reason is known for the remainder. Clone size and V and J calls were adopted from that table, with D and trimming inferred from the DNA. Present in this sample are more than 85,000 clones, 92% of which were seen just once. The ten largest clonotypes hold 1.3% of the sample.

The clonotype originates from a human donor in good health. The sequenced sample was CD4+ T cells sorted from blood. The rearranged chain carries TRBV27 and TRBJ2-3, with 9 central nucleotides matching TRBD2. The CDR3 corresponds to CASSLDAGGRGTDTQYF. The nucleotide sequence reads as follows: TGTGCCAGCAGTTTGGATGCTGGCGGGAGGGGCACAGATACGCAGTATTTT.